The clone carrying this T cell receptor beta chain was counted a single time. The target antigen is unknown. The table came from immunoSEQ multiplex PCR; TCRdb's copy has only in-frame clones and leaves some out. The sample holds tens of thousands of clones; around 90% are singletons and the top ten take roughly 6.3%. The CDR3 spans 14 residues. Per germline, CDR1 SGHTA and CDR2 FQGNSA. With V trimmed by 7 bases and J by 5 bases, 6 bases remained unmatched. This sample is part of a study of T cell responses to AZD1222 COVID-19 vaccine. Findings of the study overall: Scientists sampled the repertoires only once the peak T cell response had passed. Baseline antibody screening turned up just a handful of seropositive AZD1222 recipients. The CD4 TCRs associated with vaccination extended across spike and predominated at 160-218 and 743-854.

Material: peripheral blood, obtained 28 days after the second dose of the MenACWY control vaccine. The chain links TRBV7-2 to TRBJ2-2; 8 bases are shared with TRBD2. The sequence derives from an adult who received the MenACWY meningococcal vaccine as a control. CDR3 nucleotides: TGTGCCAGCACCTACGGGAGGGAGACCGGGGAGCTGTTTTTT. Its translation is CASTYGRETGELFF.